The 20 T cell receptor beta chains listed next were all sequenced from one sample in a study of TIL therapy for anti-PD-1-resistant metastatic lung cancer. This was the immunoSEQ v3 assay. The repertoire was sequenced with immunoSEQ multiplex PCR; TCRdb's copy has only in-frame clones and lacks some. The table includes about 50,000 clones, around 85% detected once. Time point: pre-treatment sample, taken before nivolumab and TIL therapy. The sample consisted of blood, taken at baseline. The receptors were sampled from a person aged 25 to 85 with non-small cell lung cancer.

V gene TRBV30 combines with J gene TRBJ2-1; D might be TRBD2 (6 bases). The CDR3 runs to 14 residues. V shed 7 bases and J shed 1 base, with 14 bases lying between them. Germline CDR1 is GTSNPN and CDR2 is SVGIG (reference sequence). In DNA, the CDR3 is TGTGCCTTCTTACTAGCTAAGTCCTACAATGAGCAGTTCTTC. Translated: CAFLLAKSYNEQFF.

The rearrangement uses TRBV30 and TRBJ1-2; possible D gene TRBD1, 5 bases. The length of the CDR3 is 13 residues. V lost 3 bases and J lost 6, with 14 bases in between. Germline-derived CDR1 and CDR2 are GTSNPN and SVGIG (reference sequence). The CDR3 sequence: CAWSLGDAHGYTF. CDR3 nucleotides: TGTGCCTGGAGCTTAGGGGATGCTCATGGCTACACCTTC.

The CDR3 spells CASSSDRGLYQPQHF. In DNA, the CDR3 is TGTGCCAGTAGCAGCGACAGGGGGCTGTATCAGCCCCAGCATTTT. The rearrangement uses TRBV19 and TRBJ1-5; 10 bases align to TRBD1. V dropped 6 bases and J dropped 5; count of bases not matched to a gene: 7. This CDR3 has 15 residues. The V gene's germline CDR1 is LNHDA and CDR2 SQIVND (reference sequence).

J is TRBJ2-1 and V is TRBV7-6, with 8 nucleotides matching TRBD1. Germline-derived CDR1 and CDR2 are SGHVS and FNYEAQ. V dropped 1 base and J dropped 6; count of bases not matched to a gene: 8. The CDR3 has 16 residues. DNA for the CDR3: TGTGCCAGCAGCTTAGTCCAGGGGGCGGTCGGCAATGAGCAGTTCTTC. Residues: CASSLVQGAVGNEQFF.

The chain carries TRBV28 and TRBJ2-5; TRBD2 agrees at 7 bases. CDR3 size: 14 residues. CDR1 and CDR2 from the germline V gene are MDHEN and SYDVKM. The trim removed 7 bases at V and 1 base at J, leaving 6 bases unmatched. CDR3 sequence (DNA): TGTGCCAGCAACTCGGGGGGAGCCCAAGAGACCCAGTACTTC. This codes for CASNSGGAQETQYF.

This sequence joins TRBV19 and TRBJ2-5; D uncertain. Germline V CDR1 and CDR2: LNHDA, SQIVND (reference sequence). The CDR3 runs to 13 residues. V was trimmed by 5 bases and J by 1 base, leaving 8 bases between them. In nucleotides, the CDR3 is TGTGCCAGTAGTGTGTCAGTCCAAGAGACCCAGTACTTC. Its translation is CASSVSVQETQYF.

The rearrangement links TRBV5-4 to TRBJ2-3, with 7 bases fitting TRBD2. Per germline, CDR1 SGHNT and CDR2 YYREEE (reference sequence). Trimming at V came to 4 bases and at J to 4 bases, leaving 9 bases not matched to a gene. This CDR3 has 15 amino acids. The CDR3 DNA reads TGTGCCAGCAGCCAAGCGGGGCCGGGGGCAGATACGCAGTATTTT. It specifies CASSQAGPGADTQYF.

This chain joins TRBV11-2 and TRBJ2-7; no clear D. The germline V gene has CDR1 SGHAT and CDR2 FQNNGV. The CDR3 has 12 residues. Trimming stripped 2 bases from V and 4 bases from J, with 6 bases between. Written as DNA, the CDR3 is TGTGCCAGCAGCTTAAGTGGGTACGAGCAGTACTTC. Encoded protein: CASSLSGYEQYF.

This rearrangement joins TRBV28 to TRBJ2-7; 10 bases agree with TRBD2. V lost 7 bases and J lost 3; bases outside the gene matches: 9. Germline V lookup: CDR1 MDHEN, CDR2 SYDVKM. The CDR3 totals 15 residues. The chain's CDR3 is CASIPGTSDLYEQYF. The DNA for the CDR3 is TGTGCCAGCATCCCGGGGACTAGCGACCTCTACGAGCAGTACTTC.

CDR3 amino acids: CASSPNAGGILQETQYF. CDR3 sequence (DNA): TGTGCCAGCAGCCCAAATGCGGGGGGCATCCTCCAAGAGACCCAGTACTTC. The chain recombines TRBV11-3 with TRBJ2-5; 8 nucleotides line up with TRBD2. The CDR3 runs 17 residues. J gave up 1 base and V 5 bases, and 12 bases lay outside the gene matches. CDR1 and CDR2 from the germline V gene are SGHNT and YENEEA. Full variable domain (outside the CDR3, taken from reference TRBV11-3 and TRBJ2-5): EAGVVQSPRYKIIEKKQPVAFWCNPISGHNTLYWYLQNLGQGPELLIRYENEEAVDDSQLPKDRFSAERLKGVDSTLKIQPAELGDSAVYLCASSPNAGGILQETQYFGPGTRLLVL.

There are a few counts of this clone. V gene TRBV16 combines with J gene TRBJ2-2; no clear D gene. Germline V lookup: CDR1 KGHSY, CDR2 FQNENV. The CDR3 consists of 13 residues. V was pared by 0 bases and J by 1 base, with 0 bases between. The CDR3 sequence: CASSQSNTGELFF. DNA for the CDR3: TGTGCCAGCAGCCAATCGAACACCGGGGAGCTGTTTTTT.

The chain has TRBV7-8 and TRBJ2-5; possibly TRBD1 for D (6 bases). This CDR3 spans 16 amino acids. V was cut by 11 bases and J by 2 bases, with 24 bases left in between. Germline V CDR1 and CDR2: SGHVS, FQNEAQ. Here the CDR3 DNA reads TGTGCCGGACGCAAGGGGGACCAGGGACCTCAAGAGACCCAGTACTTC. This sequence encodes CAGRKGDQGPQETQYF.

The chain joins TRBV19 to TRBJ2-3, with D perhaps matching TRBD1 or TRBD2 (5 bases each). The CDR3 is made up of 13 amino acids. CDR1 is LNHDA and CDR2 is SQIVND in the germline V gene (reference sequence). Trimming cost V 4 bases and J 6 bases, with 11 bases left between them. CDR3 region: CASSRGRGDTQYF. CDR3 bases: TGTGCCAGTAGTAGGGGGAGAGGGGATACGCAGTATTTT.

V is TRBV28 and J is TRBJ1-6; TRBD1 might be the D (6 bases). The CDR3 consists of 15 residues. Germline CDR1 MDHEN, CDR2 SYDVKM. Trimming took 6 bases from V and 4 from J, leaving 13 bases between them. The CDR3 nucleotides read TGTGCCAGCAGGAATGGGGGCTCATATAATTCACCCCTCCACTTT. As protein: CASRNGGSYNSPLHF.

The chain recombines TRBV5-8 with TRBJ2-7; D perhaps matches TRBD2 (5 bases). Trimming took off 1 base at V and 0 bases at J, with 8 bases between the two ends. The CDR3 is made up of 14 amino acids. Germline CDR1 reads SGHTS; CDR2 reads YDEGEE. CDR3 bases: TGTGCCAGCAGCTTGAGGCTAGCCTCCTACGAGCAGTACTTC. Encoded protein: CASSLRLASYEQYF.

Only a few counts were recorded for this clone. V and J are TRBV30 and TRBJ1-5; a possible D gene is TRBD1 (6 bases). The CDR3 runs to 13 residues. In germline, CDR1 is GTSNPN, CDR2 SVGIG (reference sequence). V lost 2 bases, J lost 5 bases, and 10 bases lay in between. CDR3 DNA sequence: TGTGCCTGGAGTAGGGGGAGCGATCAGCCCCAGCATTTT. It is translated as CAWSRGSDQPQHF.

The genes are TRBV5-1 and TRBJ2-1; D unresolved. CDR1 is SGHRS, CDR2 YFSETQ, per germline. CDR3 size: 17 residues. The germline V and J ends were trimmed by 0 bases and 7 bases, with 20 bases remaining between them. The CDR3 DNA reads as TGCGCCAGCAGCTTGGCCGGCGTAGGGCTGATCGTGAATGAGCAGTTCTTC. Translated: CASSLAGVGLIVNEQFF.

CDR3: CASRDRGSGYGYTF. The CDR3 nucleotides read TGTGCCAGTAGGGACAGGGGGAGCGGCTATGGCTACACCTTC. The chain is built from TRBV19 and TRBJ1-2, with TRBD1 matching 10 bases. V lost 6 bases, J lost 4 bases, and 5 bases stayed unmatched. Germline assignment: CDR1 LNHDA and CDR2 SQIVND (reference sequence). The CDR3 extends over 14 amino acids.

This chain joins TRBV24-1 and TRBJ2-7; D gene uncertain. The germline V and J ends were trimmed by 4 bases and 1 base, with 7 bases remaining between them. The CDR3 contains 13 residues. Germline-derived CDR1 and CDR2 are KGHDR and SFDVKD. CDR3 DNA: TGTGCCACCAGTGACGTCGGTTCCTACGAGCAGTACTTC. It codes for CATSDVGSYEQYF.

The CDR3 here is CASSYDSGSGANVLTF. In DNA, the CDR3 is TGTGCCAGCAGTTATGACTCCGGGTCTGGGGCCAACGTCCTGACTTTC. J is TRBJ2-6 and V is TRBV6-2 or TRBV6-3; D is unclear. Germline CDR1 is MNHEY and CDR2 is SVGEGT. The CDR3 is 16 residues long. With 3 bases removed from V and 1 base from J, the gap between germline ends came to 10 bases.